The clone carrying this T cell receptor (beta chain) has just a few counts. The data were obtained in a study of naive and memory T cell subsets. Two oligonucleotides, mixed equimolar, formed the beta constant-region primer covering TRBC1 and TRBC2. Nested alpha and beta constant-region primers with the SP2 primer drove four PCR rounds on ligated cDNA. The cDNA 3' end received a ligated single-stranded oligonucleotide carrying the SP2 primer and a 12-nucleotide UMI. Each CDR3 protein gets one entry after TCRdb re-called the UMI-ligation and nested PCR reads with MiXCR. Here the sample spans roughly 130,000 distinct CDR3 sequences, 30% to 45% being singletons. Germline V gives CDR1 MDHEN, CDR2 SYDVKM. V gave up 4 bases and J gave up 5 bases, with 14 bases separating them. The CDR3 sequence is 15 residues long.

This sequence was found in a human donor in good health. The sequenced sample was central memory CD4+ T cells from blood. This sequence joins TRBV28 and TRBJ1-4; D is unresolved. Here the CDR3 reads CASSYFSEVNEKLFF. Here the CDR3 DNA reads TGTGCCAGCAGTTACTTCAGTGAAGTAAATGAAAAACTGTTTTTT.